These T cell receptor beta chains were read from a single sample in a study of OX40 agonist ivuxolimab in advanced cancers. TCRdb keeps only in-frame clones here, not all; method: immunoSEQ multiplex PCR. The sample records roughly 60,000 clones, more than 80% being singletons. The starting material was CD4+ or CD8+ T cells sorted from blood, obtained in a trial of the OX40 agonist ivuxolimab. These receptors all come from an adult with an advanced solid tumor such as melanoma, head and neck, liver or kidney cancer. Both conserved end residues are part of each CDR3. The D gene is left open where the match is weak. Only some rows state a clone size, as once, few, many or a class for expanded clones.

D gene: NA
V gene: TRBV11-3
J gene: TRBJ2-1
clone size: NA
CDR3 protein: CASSPGPAGNSYNEQFF
CDR3 DNA: TGTGCCAGCAGCCCCGGACCCGCGGGCAACTCCTACAATGAGCAGTTCTTC

D gene: TRBD1
V gene: TRBV4-3
J gene: TRBJ2-2
clone size: NA
CDR3 protein: CASSQAAGQGYTGELFF
CDR3 DNA: TGCGCCAGCAGCCAAGCCGCCGGACAGGGTTATACCGGGGAGCTGTTTTTT

D gene: TRBD1
V gene: TRBV28
J gene: TRBJ2-7
clone size: NA
CDR3 protein: CASSLLGQGKGEQYF
CDR3 DNA: TGTGCCAGCAGTTTATTAGGACAGGGTAAGGGCGAGCAGTACTTC

D gene: NA
V gene: TRBV28
J gene: TRBJ1-3
clone size: NA
CDR3 protein: CARPPRGGLSSGNTIYF
CDR3 DNA: TGTGCCAGGCCCCCCCGGGGAGGTTTAAGCTCTGGAAACACCATATATTTT

D gene: TRBD1
V gene: TRBV10-2
J gene: TRBJ2-4
clone size: once
CDR3 protein: CASSESGGQGTNIQYF
CDR3 DNA: TGCGCCAGCAGTGAGTCAGGGGGACAGGGGACAAACATTCAGTACTTC

D gene: NA
V gene: TRBV21-1
J gene: TRBJ2-2
clone size: NA
CDR3 protein: CAKVGGRNTGELFF
CDR3 DNA: TGTGCCAAGGTTGGGGGACGGAACACCGGGGAGCTGTTTTTT

D gene: NA
V gene: TRBV28
J gene: TRBJ2-3
clone size: NA
CDR3 protein: CASSSTDRYNADTQYF
CDR3 DNA: TGTGCCAGCAGTTCAACAGACAGATATAACGCAGATACGCAGTATTTT

D gene: NA
V gene: TRBV5-1
J gene: TRBJ1-1
clone size: once
CDR3 protein: CASSTRVLTEAFF
CDR3 DNA: TGCGCCAGCAGCACCAGGGTACTCACTGAAGCTTTCTTT

D gene: NA
V gene: TRBV16
J gene: TRBJ2-7
clone size: once
CDR3 protein: CASSPLRGRNYEQYF
CDR3 DNA: TGTGCCAGCAGCCCGTTACGAGGGAGGAATTACGAGCAGTACTTC

D gene: NA
V gene: TRBV29-1
J gene: TRBJ1-3
clone size: NA
CDR3 protein: CSVEGRPERTTGNTIYF
CDR3 DNA: TGCAGCGTTGAAGGTCGCCCAGAACGAACCACTGGAAACACCATATATTTT